This T cell receptor beta chain appears in the sequencing data of a study of OX40 agonist ivuxolimab in advanced cancers. Findings of the study overall: The CD4+ and CD8+ T cells in the blood had expanded clonally by week 6 at 0.1 to 3.0 mg/kg.

This table comes from immunoSEQ multiplex PCR, and its TCRdb copy is limited to in-frame clones, with some not included. The table records over 35,000 clones, roughly 69% of them present only once. This CDR3 is 14 amino acids long. Germline lookup yields CDR1 SEHNR and CDR2 FQNEAQ (reference sequence). V lost 4 bases and J lost 8; bases outside the gene matches: 7. In the case of this clone: Its antigen is unknown.

The material sequenced was CD4+ or CD8+ T cells sorted from blood, taken in a trial of the OX40 agonist ivuxolimab. The sequence derives from an adult with an advanced solid tumor such as melanoma, head and neck, liver or kidney cancer. V and J are TRBV7-9 and TRBJ1-4; 7 nucleotides agree with TRBD1. CDR3 DNA: TGTGCCAGCAGCTCTTGGACAGGCCCGGAAAAACTGTTTTTT. Translating gives CASSSWTGPEKLFF.